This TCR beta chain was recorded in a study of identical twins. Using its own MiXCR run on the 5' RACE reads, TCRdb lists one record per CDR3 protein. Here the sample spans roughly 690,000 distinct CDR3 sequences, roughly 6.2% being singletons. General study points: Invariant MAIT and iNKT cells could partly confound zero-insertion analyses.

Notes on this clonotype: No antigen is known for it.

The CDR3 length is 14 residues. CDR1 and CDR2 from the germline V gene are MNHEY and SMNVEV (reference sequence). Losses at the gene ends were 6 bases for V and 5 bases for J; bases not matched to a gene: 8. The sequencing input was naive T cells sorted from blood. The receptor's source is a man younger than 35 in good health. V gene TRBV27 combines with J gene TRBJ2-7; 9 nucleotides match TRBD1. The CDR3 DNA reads TGTGCCAGCAGACCCTCGGACAGGGGACACGAGCAGTACTTC. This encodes CASRPSDRGHEQYF.